The clone carrying this T cell receptor (beta chain) has a handful of counts. The antigen remains unidentified. CDR1 is SQVTM and CDR2 is ANQGSEA in the germline V gene. V lost 3 bases, J lost 2 bases, and 12 bases lay in between. The CDR3 sequence is 14 residues long. The data stem from a study of blood T cells in healthy people across ages. Study-wide points: Changes in expanded clonotypes were possibly confounded, as the CMV status of donors was unknown. Age brought a roughly linear fall in TCR beta diversity measured per million T cells.

The authors ran a second PCR of about 7 to 11 cycles using a sample-barcoded 5' primer and a J-beta primer mix. Paired-end reads containing CDR3 totaled no fewer than 2.5 million for each sample. TCRdb passed the 5' RACE reads through MiXCR, listing each CDR3 protein once. Of hundreds of thousands of distinct CDR3 sequences listed, about 25% are singletons. These data were also reused for a study on T cells of mothers and their children.

This chain links TRBV29-1 with TRBJ2-3, with a weak D call TRBD2 (5 bases). Sequenced: blood. The sequence was collected from a boy aged 10-17 years in good health. In DNA, the CDR3 is TGCAGCGTTGAGCCACTAGTCTACACAGATACGCAGTATTTT. Translated: CSVEPLVYTDTQYF.